Following are 12 T cell receptor beta chains from one sample sequenced in a study of blood T cell repertoires in COVID-19. TCRdb's copy holds only in-frame clones and misses some; the assay was immunoSEQ multiplex PCR. The sample has approximately 200,000 clones; more than 80% are singletons. The sequenced sample consisted of PBMCs or T cells enriched from blood (not recorded which). The source of these receptors is a man aged 25 to 45 who had recovered from COVID-19.

V and J are TRBV5-1 and TRBJ2-1; TRBD2 agrees at 7 bases. Germline CDR1 is SGHRS and CDR2 is YFSETQ. The CDR3 has 14 residues. Trimming took 2 bases from V and 2 from J; bases not matched to a gene: 1. The CDR3 loop reads CASSLGTTYNEQFF. The CDR3 DNA reads TGCGCCAGCAGCTTAGGGACTACCTACAATGAGCAGTTCTTC.

The chain uses TRBV4-1 and TRBJ2-3; 11 nucleotides agree with TRBD2. This CDR3 spans 16 amino acids. The ends lost 3 bases at V and 0 bases at J; junction bases unmatched: 2. In germline, CDR1 is MGHRA, CDR2 YSYEKL. CDR3 sequence reads: CASSQGTSGSTDTQYF. In DNA, the CDR3 is TGCGCCAGCAGCCAGGGGACTAGCGGAAGCACAGATACGCAGTATTTT.

CDR3 sequence reads: CASRAGGPGNEQFF. The CDR3 DNA is TGTGCCAGCAGGGCGGGAGGGCCAGGGAATGAGCAGTTCTTC. This chain links TRBV2 with TRBJ2-1, with TRBD2 identical over 9 bases. Germline V lookup: CDR1 SNHLY, CDR2 FYNNEI. The V segment lost 6 bases and the J segment 7 bases; nucleotides outside the gene matches: 7. This CDR3 spans 14 amino acids.

V and J are TRBV3-1 (or the pseudogene TRBV3-2) and TRBJ2-7, with D perhaps matching TRBD1 (5 bases). CDR1 and CDR2 (germline): LGHDT, YNNKEL (reference sequence). The V and J ends lost 2 bases and 1 base respectively, with 12 bases between them. The CDR3 has 15 residues. DNA for the CDR3: TGTGCCAGCAGCCAAAGGATAACAGGTTCCTACGAGCAGTACTTC. Translation: CASSQRITGSYEQYF.

V usage is TRBV28 and J usage is TRBJ1-2; 9 nucleotides agree with TRBD1. CDR3 length: 14 residues. After removal of 3 bases from V and 5 bases from J, the junction contained 4 bases not matched to a gene. Germline assignment: CDR1 MDHEN and CDR2 SYDVKM. As DNA, the CDR3 is TGTGCCAGCAGTTTCGGACAGGGGAATTATGGCTACACCTTC. Translated, it gives CASSFGQGNYGYTF.

The DNA for the CDR3 is TGTGCCAGCTCACCACCATCCCTCACAGATACGCAGTATTTT. Its translation is CASSPPSLTDTQYF. This chain joins TRBV18 and TRBJ2-3; D ambiguous. V was trimmed by 0 bases and J by 2 bases, leaving 6 bases between them. The CDR3 runs to 14 residues. The V gene's germline CDR1 is KGHSH and CDR2 LQKENI.

The chain carries TRBV30 and TRBJ2-7, with TRBD1 identical over 7 bases. V gave up 2 bases and J gave up 3 bases; unmatched junction bases: 10. The CDR3 contains 15 residues. Germline V gene sequence: CDR1 GTSNPN, CDR2 SVGIG (reference sequence). The CDR3 spells CAWSIGQVVFYEQYF. For the CDR3, the DNA is TGTGCCTGGAGTATCGGACAGGTCGTTTTCTACGAGCAGTACTTC.

As for this clone: The junction does not match germline at one end; this may be a read error. This chain connects TRBV3-1 (or the pseudogene TRBV3-2) to TRBJ1-2, with 7 bases lining up with TRBD1. Germline loops: CDR1 LGHDT, CDR2 YNNKEL (reference sequence). The CDR3 length is 12 residues. The CDR3 DNA reads as TGTGCCAGCAGCCACGATCAATTGGGACAGCACTTC. Amino acids: CASSHDQLGQHF.

The genes are TRBV19 and TRBJ2-1; the match to TRBD2 covers 9 bases. This CDR3 has 13 amino acids. V lost 3 bases, J lost 9 bases, and 3 bases stayed unmatched. Germline V gene sequence: CDR1 LNHDA, CDR2 SQIVND (reference sequence). CDR3 in amino acids: CASSMGLAGEQFF. CDR3 sequence (DNA): TGTGCCAGTAGTATGGGACTAGCCGGTGAGCAGTTCTTC.

This clone was seen a single time. This sequence joins TRBV28 and TRBJ2-6; TRBD2 matches at 8 bases. The ends lost 9 bases at V and 2 bases at J; junction bases unmatched: 6. The germline CDR1 and CDR2 sequences are MDHEN and SYDVKM. CDR3 length equals 15 residues. The CDR3 nucleotides read TGTGCCAGTTGGGGCGGGGGGACTGGGGCCAACGTCCTGACTTTC. Amino acid sequence: CASWGGGTGANVLTF.

This rearrangement joins TRBV6-5 to TRBJ1-3, with no clear D. The germline V gene has CDR1 MNHEY and CDR2 SVGAGI. The CDR3 has 16 amino acids. The germline V and J ends were trimmed by 0 bases and 1 base, with 10 bases remaining between them. The CDR3 loop is CASSYSIGESGNTIYF. For the CDR3, the DNA is TGTGCCAGCAGTTACTCGATCGGGGAGTCTGGAAACACCATATATTTT.

This chain uses TRBV4-1 with TRBJ2-3; D may be TRBD2 (6 bases). Per the germline V gene, CDR1 is MGHRA and CDR2 is YSYEKL. This CDR3 comprises 15 residues. V lost 0 bases and J lost 6, with 13 bases in between. The DNA for the CDR3 is TGCGCCAGCAGCCAAGACCGCCGGGAGTTGGATACGCAGTATTTT. Translated, it gives CASSQDRRELDTQYF.